The rows below give T cell receptor beta chains drawn from one sample of a study of a mutant IDH1 vaccine in newly diagnosed glioma. These receptors are not linked to any known antigen. The table came from immunoSEQ multiplex PCR; TCRdb's copy has only in-frame clones and leaves some out. The table includes approximately 44,000 clones, less than 80% detected once. Source: PBMCs, taken from a glioma patient whose treatment included an IDH1 peptide vaccine. These receptors were collected from a man aged 40-49 years with glioma. CDR3s include the opening cysteine and the closing phenylalanine or tryptophan. D genes are given only for firm matches. Clone sizes are given selectively: once, few, many, or a class where the clone is expanded.

>.|once|TRBJ2-2|TRBV19
CASSIGRANTGELFF
>.|.|TRBJ2-7|TRBV6-5
CASRQGPFGSYEQYF
>.|.|TRBJ1-5|TRBV7-6
CASSFGGNQPQHF
>.|.|TRBJ1-5|TRBV7-2
CASSLSVGSLSNQPQHF
>.|.|TRBJ1-2|TRBV18
CASSPDPSRGYTF
>.|.|TRBJ1-3|TRBV11-3
CASSLVGDTSGNTIYF
>.|.|TRBJ2-4|TRBV10-1
CASSRPEGGNIQYF
>TRBD1|.|TRBJ2-5|TRBV27
CASSSPGQPQETQYF
>.|.|TRBJ2-7|TRBV29-1
CSVQNAGDEQYF
>.|.|TRBJ2-7|TRBV7-9
CASGERVTSYEQYF
>TRBD2|.|TRBJ2-7|TRBV7-8
CASSWGTSGSRDEQYF
>.|.|TRBJ2-6|TRBV11-3
CASSLNGANVLTF
>TRBD1|once|TRBJ2-7|TRBV5-4
CASSLEAGGGYEQYF
>.|.|TRBJ1-4|TRBV7-9
CASSLSQGGEKLFF
>.|.|TRBJ1-3|TRBV9
CASTPSPGNTIYF
>TRBD2|.|TRBJ2-1|TRBV29-1
CSAVGLAASSYNEQFF
>.|.|TRBJ2-5|TRBV11-2
CASSRGQQETQYF
>.|.|TRBJ1-2|TRBV19
CASSYREMDYTF
>.|.|TRBJ1-6|TRBV5-6
CASSLGGFNSPLHF
>.|.|TRBJ2-7|TRBV19
CASSTSPGPNYQQYF
>TRBD2|.|TRBJ2-1|TRBV10-1
CASSESIAGAGEQFF
>.|.|TRBJ2-2|TRBV10-2
CASSVQGRGRVTGELFF
>TRBD1|.|TRBJ1-1|TRBV6-1
CASSGLHRGSDTEAFF